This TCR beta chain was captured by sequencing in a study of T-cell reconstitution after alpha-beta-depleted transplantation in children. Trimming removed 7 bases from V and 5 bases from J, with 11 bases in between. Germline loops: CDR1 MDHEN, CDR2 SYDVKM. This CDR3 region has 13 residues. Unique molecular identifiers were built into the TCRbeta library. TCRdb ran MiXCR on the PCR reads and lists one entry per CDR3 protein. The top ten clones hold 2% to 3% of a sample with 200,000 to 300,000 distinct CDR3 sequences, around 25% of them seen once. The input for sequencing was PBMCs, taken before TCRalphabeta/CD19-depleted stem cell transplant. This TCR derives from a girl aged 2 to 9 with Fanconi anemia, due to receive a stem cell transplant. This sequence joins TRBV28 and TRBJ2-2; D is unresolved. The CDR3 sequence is CASIIGPTGELFF. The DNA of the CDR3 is TGTGCCAGCATAATAGGACCAACCGGGGAGCTGTTTTTT.